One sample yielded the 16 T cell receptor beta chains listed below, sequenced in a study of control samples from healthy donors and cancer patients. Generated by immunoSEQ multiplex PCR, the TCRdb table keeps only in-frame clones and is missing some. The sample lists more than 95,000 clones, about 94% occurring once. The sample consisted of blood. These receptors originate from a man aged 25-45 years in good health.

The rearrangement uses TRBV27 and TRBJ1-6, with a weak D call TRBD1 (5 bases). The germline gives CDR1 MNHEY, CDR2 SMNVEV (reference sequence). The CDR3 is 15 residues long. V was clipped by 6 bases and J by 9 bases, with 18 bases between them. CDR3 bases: TGTGCCAGCAGCCCGATAAAGGGGATTGGTTCACCCCTCCACTTT. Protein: CASSPIKGIGSPLHF.

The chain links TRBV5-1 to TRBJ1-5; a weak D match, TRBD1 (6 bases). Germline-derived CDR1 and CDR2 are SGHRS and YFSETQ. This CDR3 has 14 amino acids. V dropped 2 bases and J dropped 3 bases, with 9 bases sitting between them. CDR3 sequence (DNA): TGCGCCAGCAGCTTTCAGGGGCTCAATCAGCCCCAGCATTTT. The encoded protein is CASSFQGLNQPQHF.

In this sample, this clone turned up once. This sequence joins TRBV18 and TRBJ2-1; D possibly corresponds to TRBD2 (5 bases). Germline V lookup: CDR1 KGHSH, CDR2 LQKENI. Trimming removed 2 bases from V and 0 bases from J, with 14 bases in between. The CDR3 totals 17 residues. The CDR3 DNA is TGTGCCAGCTCACCATCCTCGAGCGGATACTCCTACAATGAGCAGTTCTTC. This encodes CASSPSSSGYSYNEQFF.

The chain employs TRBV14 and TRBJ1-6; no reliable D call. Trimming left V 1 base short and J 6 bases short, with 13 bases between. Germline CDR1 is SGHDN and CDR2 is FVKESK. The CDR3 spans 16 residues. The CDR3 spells CASSQANLGPNSPLHF. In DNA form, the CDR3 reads TGTGCCAGCAGCCAAGCCAATTTAGGACCTAATTCACCCCTCCACTTT. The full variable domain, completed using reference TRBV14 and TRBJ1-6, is EAGVTQFPSHSVIEKGQTVTLRCDPISGHDNLYWYRRVMGKEIKFLLHFVKESKQDESGMPNNRFLAERTGGTYSTLKVQPAELEDSGVYFCASSQANLGPNSPLHFGNGTRLTVT.

This chain's CDR3 is CASRRPHQETQYF. The CDR3 bases are TGTGCCAGCAGACGGCCTCATCAAGAGACCCAGTACTTC. J is TRBJ2-5 and V is TRBV6-4; D unclear. This CDR3 has 13 residues. Per germline, CDR1 MRHNA and CDR2 SNTAGT. Trimming stripped 6 bases from V and 2 bases from J, with 10 bases between.

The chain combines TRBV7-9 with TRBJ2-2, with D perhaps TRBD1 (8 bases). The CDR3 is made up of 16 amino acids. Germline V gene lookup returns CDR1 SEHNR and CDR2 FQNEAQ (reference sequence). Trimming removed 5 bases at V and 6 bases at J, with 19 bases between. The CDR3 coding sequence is TGTGCCAGCAGCGGGGGGGCACAGGGGGTCGCCGGGGAGCTGTTTTTT. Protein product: CASSGGAQGVAGELFF.

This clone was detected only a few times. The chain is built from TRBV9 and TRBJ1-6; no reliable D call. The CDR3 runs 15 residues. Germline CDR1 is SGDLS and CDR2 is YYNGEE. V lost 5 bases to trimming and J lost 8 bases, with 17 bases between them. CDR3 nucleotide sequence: TGTGCCAGCAGTGCCGGGCTTTCTGGGGATTCACCCCTCCACTTT. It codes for CASSAGLSGDSPLHF.

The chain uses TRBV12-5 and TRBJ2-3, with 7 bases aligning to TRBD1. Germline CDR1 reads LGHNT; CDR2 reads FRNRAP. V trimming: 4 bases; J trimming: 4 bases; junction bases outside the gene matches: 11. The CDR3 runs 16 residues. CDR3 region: CASGSALGQLADTQYF. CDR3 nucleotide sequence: TGTGCTAGTGGTTCCGCCCTGGGACAGCTGGCAGATACGCAGTATTTT.

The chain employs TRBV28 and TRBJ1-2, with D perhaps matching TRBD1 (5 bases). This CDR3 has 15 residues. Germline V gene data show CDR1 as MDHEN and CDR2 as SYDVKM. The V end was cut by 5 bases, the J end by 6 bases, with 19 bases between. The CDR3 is CASSLSAGTAHGYTF. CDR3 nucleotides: TGTGCCAGCAGTCTCAGCGCCGGGACTGCACATGGCTACACCTTC.

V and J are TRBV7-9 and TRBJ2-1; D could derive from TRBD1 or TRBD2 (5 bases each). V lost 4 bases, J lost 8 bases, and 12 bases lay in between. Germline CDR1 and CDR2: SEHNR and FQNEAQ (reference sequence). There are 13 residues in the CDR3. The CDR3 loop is CASSSPRGDEQFF. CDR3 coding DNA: TGTGCCAGCAGCTCCCCGAGGGGAGATGAGCAGTTCTTC.

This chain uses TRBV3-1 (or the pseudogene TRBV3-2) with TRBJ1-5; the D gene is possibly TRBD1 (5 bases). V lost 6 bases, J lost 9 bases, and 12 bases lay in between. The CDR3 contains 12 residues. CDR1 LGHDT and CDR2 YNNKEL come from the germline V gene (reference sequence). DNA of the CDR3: TGTGCCAGCAGTGGGGACGGTCGGCCCCAGCATTTT. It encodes CASSGDGRPQHF.

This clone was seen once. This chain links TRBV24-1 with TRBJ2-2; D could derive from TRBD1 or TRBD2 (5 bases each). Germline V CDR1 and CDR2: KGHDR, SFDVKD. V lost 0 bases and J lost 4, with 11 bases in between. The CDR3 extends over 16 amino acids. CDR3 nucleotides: TGTGCCACCAGTGATTTGGTGAGGGGTGGCACCGGGGAGCTGTTTTTT. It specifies CATSDLVRGGTGELFF.

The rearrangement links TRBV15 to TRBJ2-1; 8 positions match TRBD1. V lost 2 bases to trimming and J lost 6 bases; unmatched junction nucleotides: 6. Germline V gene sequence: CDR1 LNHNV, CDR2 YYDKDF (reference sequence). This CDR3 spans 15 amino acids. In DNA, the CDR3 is TGTGCCACCAGCAGAACCCGGGACAGGCGCAATGAGCAGTTCTTC. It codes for CATSRTRDRRNEQFF.

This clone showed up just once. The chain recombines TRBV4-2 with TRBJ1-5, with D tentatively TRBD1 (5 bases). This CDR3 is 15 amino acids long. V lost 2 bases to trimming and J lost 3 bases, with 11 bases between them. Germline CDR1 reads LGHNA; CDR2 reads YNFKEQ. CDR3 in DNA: TGTGCCAGCAGCCAAATCCAGGGAAACAATCAGCCCCAGCATTTT. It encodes CASSQIQGNNQPQHF.

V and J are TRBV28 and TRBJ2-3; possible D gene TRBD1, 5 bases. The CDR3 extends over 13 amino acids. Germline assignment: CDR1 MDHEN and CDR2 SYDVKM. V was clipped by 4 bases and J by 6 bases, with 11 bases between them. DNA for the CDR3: TGTGCCAGCAGTTACTTGGGGCGGGATACGCAGTATTTT. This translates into CASSYLGRDTQYF.

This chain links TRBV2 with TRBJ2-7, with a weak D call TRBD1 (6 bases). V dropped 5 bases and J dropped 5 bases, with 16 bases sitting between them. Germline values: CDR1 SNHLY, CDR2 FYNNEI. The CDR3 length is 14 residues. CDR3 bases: TGTGCCAGCAGTAAAGGAACAGGGTGGGACGAGCAGTACTTC. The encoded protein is CASSKGTGWDEQYF.